This TCR beta chain was observed in a study of beta chain features in type 1 diabetes. Whole-study findings and limits: Insertions were fewer and deletions more numerous at VDJ junctions in type 1 diabetes patients. The study found moderately but significantly shorter TCRB CDR3s in all four CD4+ subsets of Type 1 diabetes patients. The study notes PCR might favor shorter templates equally in patients and controls.

Trimming left V 0 bases short and J 6 bases short, with 6 bases between. Looked up from germline, CDR1 is SGHNT and CDR2 is YENEEA. This CDR3 is built from 13 residues. Expressed TCRB transcripts were sequenced, since all the RNA that had been isolated was reverse transcribed. This table comes from immunoSEQ multiplex PCR, and its TCRdb copy is limited to in-frame clones, with some not included. This table holds 680,000 or so clones, roughly 13% found once. About this clone: Antigen: not known.

This TCR was recovered from a man aged 18 to 30 with type 1 diabetes. The J gene is TRBJ2-1, the V gene TRBV11-3; no reliable D call. Sequencing was performed on naive CD4+ T cells from blood. The CDR3 protein is CASSLDFGNEQFF. The CDR3 DNA reads TGTGCCAGCAGCTTAGATTTCGGCAATGAGCAGTTCTTC.